This TCR beta chain appears in the sequencing data of a study of spatial heterogeneity in lung cancer. Findings of the study overall: Counts that tracked tumor mutation counts were those of expanded intratumoral alpha and beta TCRs.

TCRdb re-called the 5' RACE reads with MiXCR, one entry per CDR3 protein. The sample totals some 20 distinct CDR3 sequences. Time point of the sample: sample taken at primary tumor resection. The antigens of these receptors remain unknown. The sample consisted of lung tumor tissue, taken at surgery. The source of these receptors is a male donor with early-stage non-small cell lung cancer.

Comment on this clonotype: Being off target in a library aimed at alpha chains, this beta chain has a size of little meaning. The chain joins TRBV6-2 or TRBV6-3 to TRBJ2-7, with 11 positions matching TRBD2. The CDR3 has 15 amino acids. V shed 5 bases, J shed 0 bases, and the junction held 3 bases outside the gene matches. CDR1 MNHEY and CDR2 SVGEGT come from the germline V gene. The CDR3, as DNA: TGTGCCAGCAGTGAGGGACTAGCGGACTCCTACGAGCAGTACTTC. Translated, it gives CASSEGLADSYEQYF.